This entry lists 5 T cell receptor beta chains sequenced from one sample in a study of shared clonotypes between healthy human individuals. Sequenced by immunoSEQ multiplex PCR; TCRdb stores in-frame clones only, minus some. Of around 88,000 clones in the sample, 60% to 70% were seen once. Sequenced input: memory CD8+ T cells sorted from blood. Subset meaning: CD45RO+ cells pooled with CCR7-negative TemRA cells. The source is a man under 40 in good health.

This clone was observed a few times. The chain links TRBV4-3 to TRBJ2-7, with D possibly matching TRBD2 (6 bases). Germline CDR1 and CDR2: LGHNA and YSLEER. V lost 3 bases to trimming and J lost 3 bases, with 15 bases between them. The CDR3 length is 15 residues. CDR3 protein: CASSQTRRGNYEQYF. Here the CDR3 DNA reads TGCGCCAGCAGCCAGACCAGGAGGGGAAACTACGAGCAGTACTTC.

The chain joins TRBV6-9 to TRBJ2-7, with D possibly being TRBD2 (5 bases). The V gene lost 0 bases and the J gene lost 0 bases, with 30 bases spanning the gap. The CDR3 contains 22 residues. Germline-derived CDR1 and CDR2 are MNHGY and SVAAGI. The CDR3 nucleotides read TGTGCCAGCAGTTATTCGCGATGCCCGGGGAGCGGACGAAATTTAAGCTCCTACGAGCAGTACTTC. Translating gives CASSYSRCPGSGRNLSSYEQYF.

CDR3 DNA sequence: TGCAGCGCCGTACAGGGATCGACTGAAGCTTTCTTT. It is translated as CSAVQGSTEAFF. This chain uses TRBV29-1 with TRBJ1-1; a weak D match, TRBD1 (6 bases). The V gene's germline CDR1 is SQVTM and CDR2 ANQGSEA. The CDR3 totals 12 residues. Trimming pared 7 bases from V and 5 bases from J, leaving 14 bases between. Drawing the rest from reference TRBV29-1 and TRBJ1-1, the complete variable domain is SAVISQKPSRDICQRGTSLTIQCQVDSQVTMMFWYRQQPGQSLTLIATANQGSEATYESGFVIDKFPISRPNLTFSTLTVSNMSPEDSSIYLCSAVQGSTEAFFGQGTRLTVV.

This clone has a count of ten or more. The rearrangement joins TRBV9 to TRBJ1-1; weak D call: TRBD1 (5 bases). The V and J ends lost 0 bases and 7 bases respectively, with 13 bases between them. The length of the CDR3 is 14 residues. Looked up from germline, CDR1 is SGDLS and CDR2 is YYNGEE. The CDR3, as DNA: TGTGCCAGCAGCGTAGTTCCAGGGTCAAATGAAGCTTTCTTT. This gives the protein CASSVVPGSNEAFF.

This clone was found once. CDR3 DNA: TGTGCCAGCAGCCAAGTTGCAGGGGGCGCAGGATATGGCTACACCTTC. Amino acids: CASSQVAGGAGYGYTF. The V gene is TRBV14, the J gene TRBJ1-2; TRBD1 agrees at 8 bases. V was clipped by 1 base and J by 5 bases; unmatched bases: 9. CDR3 length equals 16 residues. The V gene's germline CDR1 is SGHDN and CDR2 FVKESK.